This TCR beta chain is drawn from a study of Graves' ophthalmopathy and Graves' hyperthyroidism. This clonotype has at least ten counts. Germline V CDR1 and CDR2: SGHTA, FQGNSA. This CDR3 comprises 12 residues. Trimming stripped 1 base from V and 11 bases from J, with 11 bases between. Amplification of the TCR beta CDR3 regions used RNA transcripts (as template). Following a first-round RT-PCR that used HTBI primers, a second-round multiplex PCR was carried out. MiXCR, run by TCRdb on the multiplex PCR reads, gives a single entry per CDR3 protein. The data hold hundreds of thousands of distinct CDR3 sequences, with around a fifth observed a single time.

The rearrangement joins TRBV7-2 to TRBJ1-1; D call uncertain. Sequencing input: peripheral blood. The sequence was obtained from a woman aged 18 to 35 with stable Graves' hyperthyroidism. Some clones in this sample may be carry-over from other donors' samples. The CDR3 nucleotides are TGTGCCAGCAGCTTAGAGTTGGATTGGGCTTTCTTT. This sequence encodes CASSLELDWAFF.